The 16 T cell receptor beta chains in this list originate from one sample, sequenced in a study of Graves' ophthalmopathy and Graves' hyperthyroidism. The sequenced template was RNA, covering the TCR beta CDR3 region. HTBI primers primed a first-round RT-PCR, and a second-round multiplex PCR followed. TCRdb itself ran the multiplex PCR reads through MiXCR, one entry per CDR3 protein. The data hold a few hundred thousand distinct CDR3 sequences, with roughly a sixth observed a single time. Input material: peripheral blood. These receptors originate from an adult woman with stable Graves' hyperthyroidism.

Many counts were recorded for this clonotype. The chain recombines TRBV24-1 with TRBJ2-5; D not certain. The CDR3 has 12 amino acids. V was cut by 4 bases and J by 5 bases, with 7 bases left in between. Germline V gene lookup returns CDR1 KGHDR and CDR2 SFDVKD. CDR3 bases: TGTGCCACCAGTGAACCCGATGAGACCCAGTACTTC. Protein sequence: CATSEPDETQYF.

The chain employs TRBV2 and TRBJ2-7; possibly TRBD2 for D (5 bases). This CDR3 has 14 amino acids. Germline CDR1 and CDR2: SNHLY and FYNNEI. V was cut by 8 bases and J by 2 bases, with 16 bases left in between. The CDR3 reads CASEGDRTPYEQYF. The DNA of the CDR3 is TGTGCCAGCGAGGGAGACCGTACCCCCTACGAGCAGTACTTC.

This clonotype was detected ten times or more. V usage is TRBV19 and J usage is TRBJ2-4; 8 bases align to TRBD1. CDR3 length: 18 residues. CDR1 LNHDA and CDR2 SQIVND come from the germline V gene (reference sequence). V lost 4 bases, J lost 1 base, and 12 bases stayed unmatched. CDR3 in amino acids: CASSSRGPDFLAKNIQYF. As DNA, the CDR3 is TGTGCCAGTAGTAGCAGGGGGCCCGACTTTCTGGCCAAAAACATTCAGTACTTC.

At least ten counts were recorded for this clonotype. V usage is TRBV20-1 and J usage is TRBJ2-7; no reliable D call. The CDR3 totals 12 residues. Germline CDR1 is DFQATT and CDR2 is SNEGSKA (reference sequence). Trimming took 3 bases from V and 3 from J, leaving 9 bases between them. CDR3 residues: CSASSLHYEQYF. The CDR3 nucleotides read TGCAGTGCTAGTTCTCTCCACTACGAGCAGTACTTC.

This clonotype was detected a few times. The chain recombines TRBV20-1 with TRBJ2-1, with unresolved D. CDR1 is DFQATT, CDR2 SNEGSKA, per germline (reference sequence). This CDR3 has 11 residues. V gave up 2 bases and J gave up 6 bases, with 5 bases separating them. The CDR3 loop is CSARPTNEQFF. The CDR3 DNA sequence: TGCAGTGCTAGACCGACCAATGAGCAGTTCTTC.

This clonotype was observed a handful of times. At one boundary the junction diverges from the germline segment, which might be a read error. The DNA for the CDR3 is TGTGCCAGCAGTTTAACAGGGGGGCACATTAAGTACTTC. Translated, it gives CASSLTGGHIKYF. The chain couples TRBV27 to TRBJ2-4; 8 bases fit TRBD1. Germline CDR1 MNHEY, CDR2 SMNVEV (reference sequence). The CDR3 totals 13 residues.

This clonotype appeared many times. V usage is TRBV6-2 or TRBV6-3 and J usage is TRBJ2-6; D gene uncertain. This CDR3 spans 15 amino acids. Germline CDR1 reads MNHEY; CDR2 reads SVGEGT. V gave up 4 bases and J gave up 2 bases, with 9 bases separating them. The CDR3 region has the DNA TGTGCCAGCAGTTCCATTGGGGCTGGGGCCAACGTCCTGACTTTC. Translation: CASSSIGAGANVLTF.

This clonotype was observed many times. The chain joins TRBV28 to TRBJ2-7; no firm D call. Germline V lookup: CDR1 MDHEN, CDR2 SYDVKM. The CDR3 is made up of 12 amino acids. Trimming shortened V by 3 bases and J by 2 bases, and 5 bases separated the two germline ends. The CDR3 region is CASSFGPYEQYF. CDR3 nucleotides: TGTGCCAGCAGTTTTGGCCCCTACGAGCAGTACTTC.

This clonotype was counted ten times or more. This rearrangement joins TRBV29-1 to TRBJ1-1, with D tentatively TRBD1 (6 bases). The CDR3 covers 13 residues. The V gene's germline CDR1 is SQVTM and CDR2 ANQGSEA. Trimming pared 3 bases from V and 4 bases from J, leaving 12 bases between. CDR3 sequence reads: CSVDRGPSTEAFF. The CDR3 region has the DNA TGCAGCGTTGACAGGGGACCGAGCACTGAAGCTTTCTTT.

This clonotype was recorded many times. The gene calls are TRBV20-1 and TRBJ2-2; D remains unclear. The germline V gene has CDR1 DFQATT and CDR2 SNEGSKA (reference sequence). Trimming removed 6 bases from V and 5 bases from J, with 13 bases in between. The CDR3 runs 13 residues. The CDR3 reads CSAQPRMTGELFF. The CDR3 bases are TGCAGTGCCCAGCCCCGAATGACCGGGGAGCTGTTTTTT.

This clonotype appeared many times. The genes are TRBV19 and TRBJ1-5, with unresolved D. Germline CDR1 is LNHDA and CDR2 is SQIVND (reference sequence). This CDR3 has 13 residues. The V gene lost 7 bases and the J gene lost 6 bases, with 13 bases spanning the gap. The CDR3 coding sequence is TGTGCCAGTAACACAGAGGGTGGTCAGCCCCAGCATTTT. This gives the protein CASNTEGGQPQHF.

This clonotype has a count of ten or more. The CDR3 sequence is CAISARGNTEAFF. The DNA of the CDR3 is TGTGCCATCAGTGCCCGGGGGAACACTGAAGCTTTCTTT. The chain uses TRBV10-3 and TRBJ1-1; D not resolved. V gave up 4 bases and J gave up 1 base, with 7 bases separating them. The CDR3 consists of 13 residues. Germline V gene sequence: CDR1 ENHRY, CDR2 SYGVKD.

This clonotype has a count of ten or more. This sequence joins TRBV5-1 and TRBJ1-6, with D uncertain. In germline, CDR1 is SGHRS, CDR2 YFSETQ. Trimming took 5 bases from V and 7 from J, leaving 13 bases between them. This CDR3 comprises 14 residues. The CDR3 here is CASRNPGGNSPLHF. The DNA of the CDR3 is TGCGCCAGCAGAAATCCGGGAGGCAATTCACCCCTCCACTTT.

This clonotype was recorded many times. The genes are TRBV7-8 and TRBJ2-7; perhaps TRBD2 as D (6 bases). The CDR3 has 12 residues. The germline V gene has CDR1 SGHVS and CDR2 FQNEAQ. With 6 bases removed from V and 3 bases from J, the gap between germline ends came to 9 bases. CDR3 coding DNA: TGTGCCAGCAGGGGAGCGGGCTACGAGCAGTACTTC. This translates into CASRGAGYEQYF.

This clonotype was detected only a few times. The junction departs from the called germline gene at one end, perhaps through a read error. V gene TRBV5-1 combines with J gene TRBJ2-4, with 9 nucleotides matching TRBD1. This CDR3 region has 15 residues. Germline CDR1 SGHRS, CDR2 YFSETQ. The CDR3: CASSWDRVGKNIKYF. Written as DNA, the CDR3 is TGCGCCAGCAGCTGGGACAGGGTTGGGAAAAACATTAAGTACTTC.

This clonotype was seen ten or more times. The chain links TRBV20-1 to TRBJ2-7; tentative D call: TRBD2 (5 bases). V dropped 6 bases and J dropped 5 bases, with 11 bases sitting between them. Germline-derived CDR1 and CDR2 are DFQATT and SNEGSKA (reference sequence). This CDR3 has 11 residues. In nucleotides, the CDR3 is TGCAGTGCGGTAGGAGCGGACGAGCAGTACTTC. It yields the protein CSAVGADEQYF.